This T cell receptor (beta chain) was sequenced during a study of T cell responses to AZD1222 COVID-19 vaccine. General observations from the study: The study found vaccine-associated CD4 TCRs spanning spike, dominant at 160-218 and 743-854. Donors were mostly white British, more females; clonal diversity possibly underestimated. The study found Spike-specific TCR breadth and depth rose after two AZD1222 doses.

Profiling relied on immunoSEQ multiplex PCR, and the TCRdb table lists in-frame clones only, not all of them. The sample lists approximately 82,000 clones, 90% to 95% seen once, with 2.5% to 3.5% in the top ten. Germline V CDR1 and CDR2: SGHTA, FQGTGA. This CDR3 has 15 amino acids. The V gene end was trimmed by 5 bases and the J gene end by 3 bases; junction bases not matched to a gene: 6. Details on this clone: As yet, its antigen is unknown.

Second-dose schedules of about 4 or about 12 weeks were combined. This clonotype was sampled from an adult who received the AZD1222 COVID-19 vaccine. Sequencing used peripheral blood, obtained 28 days after the second AZD1222 dose. The chain employs TRBV7-3 and TRBJ2-7, with 11 nucleotides matching TRBD1. The CDR3 sequence is CASSPEGQGDYEQYF. CDR3 sequence (DNA): TGTGCCAGCAGCCCAGAGGGACAGGGGGACTACGAGCAGTACTTC.